These T cell receptor beta chains were read from a single sample in a study of blood T cell repertoires in COVID-19. Clones were read by immunoSEQ multiplex PCR, and TCRdb kept only the in-frame ones, dropping some. Of over 130,000 clones in the sample, almost 85% are singletons; the top ten hold about 2.9%. The sample consisted of peripheral blood. Receptor source: a man aged 45-65 years with acute or convalescent COVID-19. CDR3s leave out the opening cysteine and the closing phenylalanine or tryptophan.

j_call v_call cdr3_length cdr3_aa
TRBJ2-3 TRBV4-1 13 ASSQERQRTDTQY
TRBJ1-2 TRBV27 11 ASSLRGYYGYT
TRBJ2-7 TRBV12-5 14 ASGSPDRSSSYEQY
TRBJ1-3 TRBV30 13 AWSGGANSGNTIY
TRBJ1-1 TRBV24-1 11 ATRGQMNTEAF
TRBJ1-4 TRBV27 15 ASSLSGQGPTNEKLF
TRBJ2-4 TRBV11-3 14 ASSLGGTVAKNIQY
TRBJ1-5 TRBV2 11 ASSSDSNQPQH
TRBJ1-5 TRBV4-1 14 ASSQDPGQGNQPQH
TRBJ2-3 TRBV9 13 ASSVKAGATDTQY
TRBJ2-3 TRBV7-9 14 ASSDETVAALDTQY
TRBJ2-7 TRBV19 11 ASSNQGNYEQY
TRBJ2-1 TRBV3-1/TRBV3-2 16 ASSQKGGGTSGRSEQF
TRBJ2-3 TRBV7-9 11 ASSATSTDTQY
TRBJ1-1 TRBV12-3/TRBV12-4 9 ASSSGVAAF
TRBJ2-3 TRBV7-3 14 ASSPLGIEGADTQY
TRBJ2-1 TRBV4-1 18 ASSQPRLAGGNVLNNEQF
TRBJ2-7 TRBV7-3 13 ASSPGTEESYEQY
TRBJ2-2 TRBV25-1 12 ASSPRPENGELF
TRBJ2-1 TRBV10-3 9 AISLGYEQF
TRBJ2-7 TRBV5-6 11 ASTRGALREQY
TRBJ1-5 TRBV13 12 ASSLGQSNQPQH
TRBJ2-3 TRBV6-5 9 ASTHRETQY
TRBJ1-1 TRBV5-5 13 ASSSAGGFGTEAF
TRBJ2-2 TRBV9 10 ASSPYTGELF
TRBJ1-5 TRBV19 13 ATRLQGAGRQPQH
TRBJ2-7 TRBV27 12 ASSLSVLGPEQY
TRBJ1-5 TRBV19 12 ASSRQGSNQPQH
TRBJ2-6 TRBV5-1 13 ASSTQGSGANVLT
TRBJ2-2 TRBV7-8 14 ASSTDRGIRIGELF
TRBJ1-5 TRBV6-6 14 ASSWETGAQNQPQH
TRBJ1-2 TRBV6-1 13 ASSEPGQAPYGYT
TRBJ2-1 TRBV5-4 14 ASSLWTSGSSNEQF
TRBJ2-1 TRBV5-1 12 ASSLVTSVDEQF
TRBJ2-1 TRBV5-1 14 ASSTNRLAAYNEQF
TRBJ2-3 TRBV12-5 12 ASGTGLAADTQY
TRBJ2-1 TRBV7-2 15 ASSFIAGGSIIGEQF
TRBJ1-4 TRBV19 12 ASSMGQGNEKLF
TRBJ1-1 TRBV29-1 12 SVARSGLITEAF
TRBJ2-1 TRBV6-1 14 ASSEGLAGDYNEQF
TRBJ2-7 TRBV19 11 ASSIAGGLEQY
TRBJ2-7 TRBV27 11 ASSLARLYEQY
TRBJ2-5 TRBV7-8 12 ASSLAGGGETQY
TRBJ2-7 TRBV6-2/TRBV6-3 13 ASSYSASGRWEQY
TRBJ2-5 TRBV16 13 ASSQLTSGQETQY
TRBJ2-7 TRBV19 18 ASEGPLGRLAGPISYEQY
TRBJ2-7 TRBV27 13 ASSFQRGRSYEQY
TRBJ1-1 TRBV5-1 12 ASSGNRGSTEAF
TRBJ2-7 TRBV19 12 ASSHRDRGYEQY
TRBJ1-2 TRBV19 11 ASSIGGLNGYT